This T cell receptor beta chain was found in a study of shared clonotypes between healthy human individuals. Overall study context: Plates per donor: three CD4 naive, three CD4 memory, two CD8 naive, one CD8 memory. Study-level points and caveats: Though the depth was large, rarefaction showed that sorted-subset sequencing was incomplete.

Generated by immunoSEQ multiplex PCR, the TCRdb table keeps only in-frame clones and is missing some. This table has about a million clones, approximately 80% appearing once. Trimming stripped 4 bases from V and 0 bases from J, with 10 bases between. Germline V gene sequence: CDR1 LNHDA, CDR2 SQIVND (reference sequence). The CDR3 covers 15 residues. Details on this clone: Its matching antigen is unknown.

The chain combines TRBV19 with TRBJ1-3; D unclear. The specimen sequenced was memory CD4+ T cells sorted from blood. As for subset: CD45RA-negative fraction. This TCR came from a young man in good health. This CDR3 is CASSKPTTSGNTIYF. DNA of the CDR3: TGTGCCAGTAGTAAACCGACTACCTCTGGAAACACCATATATTTT.